A selection of T cell receptor beta chains follows, all from one sample in a study of regulatory T cells in long-lasting Graves disease. One entry per CDR3 protein, called by TCRdb with MiXCR from the multiplex PCR reads. The data show 400,000 to 500,000 distinct CDR3 sequences, 20% to 25% seen once. Source: peripheral blood mononuclear cells (PBMCs), taken when the disease was refractory, from a patient treated with antithyroid drugs. The receptors originated from a female donor with Graves disease. The CDR3 runs from the conserved cysteine through the conserved F or W. A D gene is named only where the DNA matches it firmly. Clone size appears in some rows only: once, few, many, or a class for an expanded clone.

CDR3: CASSSPWTVPGEQYF
DNA: TGTGCCAGTAGTAGCCCTTGGACGGTCCCGGGCGAGCAGTACTTC
V: TRBV19
D: -
size: many
J: TRBJ2-7

CDR3: CASYRQGNSPLHF
DNA: TGTGCCAGCTACCGGCAGGGTAATTCACCCCTCCACTTT
V: TRBV27
D: -
size: few
J: TRBJ1-6

CDR3: CSARGGLGETQYF
DNA: TGCAGTGCTAGAGGGGGTCTTGGGGAGACCCAGTACTTC
V: TRBV20-1
D: -
size: -
J: TRBJ2-5

CDR3: CSATGTGAGANVLTF
DNA: TGCAGTGCAACCGGGACAGGGGCCGGGGCCAACGTCCTGACTTTC
V: TRBV20-1
D: TRBD1
size: -
J: TRBJ2-6

CDR3: CATSVRTGTGGELFF
DNA: TGTGCCACCAGCGTTCGGACAGGGACGGGCGGGGAGCTGTTTTTT
V: TRBV15
D: TRBD1
size: few
J: TRBJ2-2

CDR3: CASSPRLGEKTQYF
DNA: TGTGCCAGCAGCCCGCGACTAGGCGAAAAGACCCAGTACTTC
V: TRBV7-9
D: -
size: -
J: TRBJ2-5

CDR3: CASSSGTGREKLFF
DNA: TGTGCCAGCAGCTCAGGGACAGGGAGAGAAAAACTGTTTTTT
V: TRBV11-2
D: TRBD1
size: many
J: TRBJ1-4

CDR3: CASSIETASTDTQYF
DNA: TGTGCCAGTAGTATAGAGACGGCTTCCACAGATACGCAGTATTTT
V: TRBV19
D: -
size: few
J: TRBJ2-3

CDR3: CASSLSGGRAEKLFF
DNA: TGTGCCAGCAGCTTATCGGGGGGGCGTGCTGAAAAACTGTTTTTT
V: TRBV7-9
D: -
size: many
J: TRBJ1-4

CDR3: CASSEVEGHDYQPQHF
DNA: TGTGCCAGCAGTGAAGTGGAGGGCCATGACTATCAGCCCCAGCATTTT
V: TRBV2
D: -
size: many
J: TRBJ1-5

CDR3: CASSSTQGPGAQYF
DNA: TGTGCCAGCAGCTCGACCCAGGGGCCGGGGGCCCAGTACTTC
V: TRBV7-8
D: -
size: -
J: TRBJ2-5

CDR3: CATSDQTGGREQFF
DNA: TGTGCCACCAGTGATCAGACAGGGGGCAGGGAGCAGTTCTTC
V: TRBV24-1
D: TRBD1
size: many
J: TRBJ2-1

CDR3: CASAGQLGEQFF
DNA: TGTGCCAGCGCCGGACAATTGGGTGAGCAGTTCTTC
V: TRBV28
D: -
size: -
J: TRBJ2-1

CDR3: CASSLFYRSYEQYF
DNA: TGTGCCAGCAGTTTATTTTACAGGTCCTACGAGCAGTACTTC
V: TRBV28
D: -
size: many
J: TRBJ2-7

CDR3: CASSYVGRAVGELFF
DNA: TGTGCCAGCAGTTACGTCGGGAGGGCCGTCGGGGAGCTGTTTTTT
V: TRBV6-2/TRBV6-3
D: TRBD2
size: many
J: TRBJ2-2

CDR3: CASTPALAGVDEQYF
DNA: TGTGCCAGCACCCCGGCCCTAGCGGGAGTGGACGAGCAGTACTTC
V: TRBV11-3
D: TRBD2
size: few
J: TRBJ2-7

CDR3: CASVGTGSYEQYF
DNA: TGTGCCAGCGTCGGAACAGGGAGTTACGAGCAGTACTTC
V: TRBV2
D: -
size: many
J: TRBJ2-7

CDR3: CASSPRRLLSLQFF
DNA: TGTGCCAGCTCACCACGTCGACTTCTTAGCCTTCAGTTCTTC
V: TRBV18
D: -
size: -
J: TRBJ2-1

CDR3: CASSYPTALGEDGEQYF
DNA: TGTGCCAGCAGTTACCCGACAGCCCTGGGGGAAGACGGCGAGCAGTACTTC
V: TRBV6-2/TRBV6-3
D: -
size: many
J: TRBJ2-7

CDR3: CSASDQGLSYEQYF
DNA: TGCAGTGCTAGCGACCAGGGTTTATCCTACGAGCAGTACTTC
V: TRBV20-1
D: -
size: -
J: TRBJ2-7

CDR3: CASSATSAGAPNEKLFF
DNA: TGTGCCAGCAGCGCAACCAGCGCAGGAGCCCCTAATGAAAAACTGTTTTTT
V: TRBV9
D: -
size: many
J: TRBJ1-4

CDR3: CSVEDPPDGTQYF
DNA: TGCAGCGTTGAGGACCCTCCGGATGGGACCCAGTACTTC
V: TRBV29-1
D: -
size: many
J: TRBJ2-5

CDR3: CASTSDRVDSPLHF
DNA: TGTGCCAGCACCTCCGACAGGGTTGATTCACCCCTCCACTTT
V: TRBV6-2/TRBV6-3
D: TRBD1
size: many
J: TRBJ1-6

CDR3: CASGLCSGRHQPQHF
DNA: TGTGCCAGCGGACTCTGCTCTGGGCGACATCAGCCCCAGCATTTT
V: TRBV5-6
D: -
size: few
J: TRBJ1-5

CDR3: CASSEMGKYSPLHF
DNA: TGTGCCAGCAGTGAGATGGGGAAATATTCACCCCTCCACTTT
V: TRBV28
D: -
size: -
J: TRBJ1-6

CDR3: CASSPLGAGAFF
DNA: TGTGCCAGCAGCCCCCTCGGGGCGGGGGCTTTCTTT
V: TRBV3-1
D: -
size: -
J: TRBJ1-1

CDR3: CASSPHRGEKLFF
DNA: TGTGCCAGCAGTCCACACAGAGGTGAAAAACTGTTTTTT
V: TRBV27
D: -
size: many
J: TRBJ1-4

CDR3: CASSEALPGATDTQYF
DNA: TGTGCCAGCAGTGAAGCGCTTCCAGGGGCCACAGATACGCAGTATTTT
V: TRBV2
D: -
size: once
J: TRBJ2-3

CDR3: CASSQGSLGAGELFF
DNA: TGTGCCAGCAGCCAGGGATCCTTGGGGGCCGGGGAGCTGTTTTTT
V: TRBV12-3/TRBV12-4
D: -
size: -
J: TRBJ2-2

CDR3: CASSVRTEAQPLHF
DNA: TGTGCCAGCAGCGTTCGGACAGAGGCTCAACCCCTCCACTTT
V: TRBV7-2
D: -
size: -
J: TRBJ1-6